Listed below are T cell receptor beta chains from one sample, sequenced in a study of stem cell transplantation in POMP-related autoinflammatory disease. Sequencing used immunoSEQ multiplex PCR; TCRdb keeps in-frame clones, though not all of them. In the table there are more than 2,500 clones, more than 90% of which are singletons. The input for sequencing was CD4+ follicular helper T cells (Tfh) from PBMCs, taken after stem cell transplantation. The receptors shown here come from a human patient with POMP-related autoinflammation and immune dysregulation (PRAID). Among the T cells, some may be from the graft donor. CDR3s include the opening cysteine and the closing phenylalanine or tryptophan. Fields, in order: CDR3 protein, CDR3 DNA, J gene, V gene, D gene, clone size. D genes are given only for firm matches. For some rows the clone size is stated as once, few or many, or as a class when expanded; others skip it.

CDR3aa: CASSFEGLYNEQFF; CDR3nt: TGTGCCAGCAGCTTTGAGGGACTTTACAATGAGCAGTTCTTC; j_gene: TRBJ2-1; v_gene: TRBV11-2; d_gene: -; abundance: -
CDR3aa: CASSRLSGEQFF; CDR3nt: TGTGCCAGCAGTAGACTGAGCGGGGAGCAGTTCTTC; j_gene: TRBJ2-1; v_gene: TRBV7-9; d_gene: -; abundance: -
CDR3aa: CASSLPTGANYGYTF; CDR3nt: TGTGCCAGCAGCTTACCGACAGGGGCTAACTATGGCTACACCTTC; j_gene: TRBJ1-2; v_gene: TRBV5-4; d_gene: TRBD1; abundance: -
CDR3aa: CASKGLAGVSSYNEQFF; CDR3nt: TGCGCCAGCAAGGGACTAGCGGGAGTCAGCTCCTACAATGAGCAGTTCTTC; j_gene: TRBJ2-1; v_gene: TRBV5-1; d_gene: TRBD2; abundance: -
CDR3aa: CASTDREGKETQYF; CDR3nt: TGTGCCAGCACCGACAGGGAGGGAAAAGAGACCCAGTACTTC; j_gene: TRBJ2-5; v_gene: TRBV6-6; d_gene: -; abundance: -
CDR3aa: CASSPELAAKRDEQFF; CDR3nt: TGCGCCAGCAGCCCGGAACTAGCGGCCAAGAGGGATGAGCAGTTCTTC; j_gene: TRBJ2-1; v_gene: TRBV4-1; d_gene: TRBD2; abundance: -
CDR3aa: CAWSDVGNSPLHF; CDR3nt: TGTGCCTGGAGTGATGTGGGGAATTCACCCCTCCACTTT; j_gene: TRBJ1-6; v_gene: TRBV30; d_gene: -; abundance: few
CDR3aa: CASSWPSGTDPGGYTF; CDR3nt: TGCGCCAGCAGCTGGCCCTCCGGGACAGACCCTGGTGGCTACACCTTC; j_gene: TRBJ1-2; v_gene: TRBV5-1; d_gene: TRBD1; abundance: once
CDR3aa: CASSPDLDQPQHF; CDR3nt: TGCGCCAGCAGCCCAGACTTGGACCAGCCCCAGCATTTT; j_gene: TRBJ1-5; v_gene: TRBV5-1; d_gene: -; abundance: few
CDR3aa: CASRDTIYNEQFF; CDR3nt: TGTGCCAGCAGGGATACAATTTACAATGAGCAGTTCTTC; j_gene: TRBJ2-1; v_gene: TRBV12-3/TRBV12-4; d_gene: -; abundance: -
CDR3aa: CASSNRDSFF; CDR3nt: TGTGCCAGCAGTAACCGGGACTCCTTCTTC; j_gene: TRBJ2-7; v_gene: TRBV2; d_gene: -; abundance: -
CDR3aa: CASSIGWRETQYF; CDR3nt: TGTGCCAGTAGTATTGGGTGGCGGGAGACCCAGTACTTC; j_gene: TRBJ2-5; v_gene: TRBV19; d_gene: -; abundance: -
CDR3aa: CASSQDLGIRGSAEAFF; CDR3nt: TGTGCCAGCAGCCAAGATCTAGGAATTCGGGGAAGTGCTGAAGCTTTCTTT; j_gene: TRBJ1-1; v_gene: TRBV3-1/TRBV3-2; d_gene: -; abundance: -
CDR3aa: CASSLSDGYGYTF; CDR3nt: TGTGCCAGCAGCTTATCGGATGGGTATGGCTACACCTTC; j_gene: TRBJ1-2; v_gene: TRBV7-3; d_gene: -; abundance: once
CDR3aa: CASSQTGGVESPLHF; CDR3nt: TGCGCCAGCAGCCAAACAGGGGGCGTCGAATCACCCCTCCACTTT; j_gene: TRBJ1-6; v_gene: TRBV5-1; d_gene: TRBD1; abundance: -
CDR3aa: CASRGRTGIFGNQPQHF; CDR3nt: TGTGCCAGTAGGGGGAGGACAGGGATTTTTGGCAATCAGCCCCAGCATTTT; j_gene: TRBJ1-5; v_gene: TRBV19; d_gene: TRBD1; abundance: -
CDR3aa: CASSLGRNTEAFF; CDR3nt: TGCGCCAGCAGCTTGGGAAGGAACACTGAAGCTTTCTTT; j_gene: TRBJ1-1; v_gene: TRBV5-1; d_gene: -; abundance: -
CDR3aa: CAISVLSGRANEQYF; CDR3nt: TGTGCCATCAGTGTACTGAGTGGGAGGGCCAACGAGCAGTACTTC; j_gene: TRBJ2-7; v_gene: TRBV10-3; d_gene: TRBD2; abundance: -
CDR3aa: CASASGRVGNEQFF; CDR3nt: TGTGCTTCGGCTAGCGGGAGGGTTGGCAATGAGCAGTTCTTC; j_gene: TRBJ2-1; v_gene: TRBV27; d_gene: TRBD2; abundance: -
CDR3aa: CASSRGGGVTEAFF; CDR3nt: TGTGCCAGCTCACGAGGTGGGGGAGTCACTGAAGCTTTCTTT; j_gene: TRBJ1-1; v_gene: TRBV18; d_gene: -; abundance: few
CDR3aa: CASSGGVGQGHNEQFF; CDR3nt: TGTGCCAGCTCAGGAGGGGTTGGACAGGGACACAATGAGCAGTTCTTC; j_gene: TRBJ2-1; v_gene: TRBV18; d_gene: TRBD1; abundance: -
CDR3aa: CASSPGDRGTYNEQFF; CDR3nt: TGTGCCAGCTCACCTGGGGACAGGGGGACCTACAATGAGCAGTTCTTC; j_gene: TRBJ2-1; v_gene: TRBV18; d_gene: TRBD1; abundance: -
CDR3aa: CATQRWGSTDTQYF; CDR3nt: TGTGCCACCCAGCGGTGGGGAAGCACAGATACGCAGTATTTT; j_gene: TRBJ2-3; v_gene: TRBV19; d_gene: -; abundance: -
CDR3aa: CATGQSSGNTIYF; CDR3nt: TGTGCCACCGGACAGAGCTCTGGAAACACCATATATTTT; j_gene: TRBJ1-3; v_gene: TRBV6-5; d_gene: -; abundance: -
CDR3aa: CASSWSGDQLFF; CDR3nt: TGTGCCAGCAGTTGGTCAGGCGACCAACTGTTTTTT; j_gene: TRBJ1-4; v_gene: TRBV12-3/TRBV12-4; d_gene: -; abundance: -
CDR3aa: CASSLAGPKGQFF; CDR3nt: TGTGCCAGCAGCTTAGCGGGCCCCAAAGGGCAGTTCTTC; j_gene: TRBJ2-1; v_gene: TRBV7-9; d_gene: -; abundance: -
CDR3aa: CASSVLGWAFF; CDR3nt: TGCGCCAGCAGTGTGTTGGGTTGGGCTTTCTTT; j_gene: TRBJ1-1; v_gene: TRBV10-2; d_gene: -; abundance: -
CDR3aa: CASSSSTRAEAFF; CDR3nt: TGCGCCAGCAGCTCAAGCACCAGGGCTGAAGCTTTCTTT; j_gene: TRBJ1-1; v_gene: TRBV4-1; d_gene: -; abundance: -
CDR3aa: CASSKQGGVYGYTF; CDR3nt: TGTGCCAGCAGCAAACAGGGTGGGGTCTATGGCTACACCTTC; j_gene: TRBJ1-2; v_gene: TRBV11-2; d_gene: -; abundance: -
CDR3aa: CASSDKGTPGLFQGQFF; CDR3nt: TGTGCCAGCAGTGACAAAGGGACCCCCGGGCTGTTTCAGGGGCAGTTCTTC; j_gene: TRBJ2-1; v_gene: TRBV6-1; d_gene: -; abundance: -
CDR3aa: CASSLGEIDSPLHF; CDR3nt: TGCGCCAGCAGCTTGGGGGAGATAGACTCACCCCTCCACTTT; j_gene: TRBJ1-6; v_gene: TRBV5-1; d_gene: -; abundance: -
CDR3aa: CASSRGLGGSNQPQHF; CDR3nt: TGTGCCAGCAGCCGAGGATTAGGGGGAAGCAATCAGCCCCAGCATTTT; j_gene: TRBJ1-5; v_gene: TRBV5-6; d_gene: -; abundance: -
CDR3aa: CASTEHGPLDYTF; CDR3nt: TGTGCCAGTACCGAACACGGCCCTCTCGACTACACCTTC; j_gene: TRBJ1-2; v_gene: TRBV19; d_gene: -; abundance: -
CDR3aa: CASSPRTGLGYTF; CDR3nt: TGTGCCAGTAGTCCCCGGACAGGTCTAGGCTACACCTTC; j_gene: TRBJ1-2; v_gene: TRBV19; d_gene: TRBD1; abundance: -
CDR3aa: CASSQGLLAGGGETQYF; CDR3nt: TGCGCCAGCAGCCAAGGATTACTAGCGGGAGGTGGGGAGACCCAGTACTTC; j_gene: TRBJ2-5; v_gene: TRBV4-1; d_gene: TRBD2; abundance: -
CDR3aa: CSASRGQMSSNQPQHF; CDR3nt: TGCAGTGCTAGTAGGGGCCAGATGAGTAGCAATCAGCCCCAGCATTTT; j_gene: TRBJ1-5; v_gene: TRBV20-1; d_gene: -; abundance: few
CDR3aa: CASSLAKGQGPEAFF; CDR3nt: TGTGCCAGCAGCTTAGCGAAAGGACAGGGCCCTGAAGCTTTCTTT; j_gene: TRBJ1-1; v_gene: TRBV7-6; d_gene: TRBD1; abundance: -
CDR3aa: CASSLGQAATNTEAFF; CDR3nt: TGTGCCAGCAGCTTGGGTCAGGCAGCGACGAACACTGAAGCTTTCTTT; j_gene: TRBJ1-1; v_gene: TRBV11-3; d_gene: -; abundance: -
CDR3aa: CSVAGSVGETQYF; CDR3nt: TGCAGCGTTGCTGGGAGTGTGGGAGAGACCCAGTACTTC; j_gene: TRBJ2-5; v_gene: TRBV29-1; d_gene: -; abundance: -
CDR3aa: CASNERGVSTDTQYF; CDR3nt: TGTGCCAGCAACGAGCGGGGGGTTAGCACAGATACGCAGTATTTT; j_gene: TRBJ2-3; v_gene: TRBV7-9; d_gene: TRBD2; abundance: -
CDR3aa: CASSPRLQGGYNEQFF; CDR3nt: TGCGCCAGCAGCCCCCGTCTACAGGGAGGATACAATGAGCAGTTCTTC; j_gene: TRBJ2-1; v_gene: TRBV5-1; d_gene: -; abundance: -
CDR3aa: CASSLTSGHTDTQYF; CDR3nt: TGTGCCAGCAGCCTGACTAGCGGGCACACAGATACGCAGTATTTT; j_gene: TRBJ2-3; v_gene: TRBV7-2; d_gene: TRBD2; abundance: -
CDR3aa: CASSFTDRYEQYF; CDR3nt: TGTGCCAGCAGCTTCACGGACCGCTACGAGCAGTACTTC; j_gene: TRBJ2-7; v_gene: TRBV11-2; d_gene: -; abundance: -
CDR3aa: CASSVALRRENEKLFF; CDR3nt: TGTGCCAGCAGCGTAGCTCTTAGGAGGGAGAATGAAAAACTGTTTTTT; j_gene: TRBJ1-4; v_gene: TRBV9; d_gene: -; abundance: -
CDR3aa: CASSPIGAYGYTF; CDR3nt: TGTGCCAGCAGCCCAATAGGGGCCTATGGCTACACCTTC; j_gene: TRBJ1-2; v_gene: TRBV3-1/TRBV3-2; d_gene: -; abundance: -
CDR3aa: CASSFRDEQFF; CDR3nt: TGTGCCAGCAGCTTTCGTGATGAGCAGTTCTTC; j_gene: TRBJ2-1; v_gene: TRBV7-9; d_gene: -; abundance: -
CDR3aa: CASVDGLAGERRAYEQYF; CDR3nt: TGTGCCAGCGTTGACGGACTAGCGGGAGAAAGAAGAGCGTACGAGCAGTACTTC; j_gene: TRBJ2-7; v_gene: TRBV7-9; d_gene: TRBD2; abundance: few